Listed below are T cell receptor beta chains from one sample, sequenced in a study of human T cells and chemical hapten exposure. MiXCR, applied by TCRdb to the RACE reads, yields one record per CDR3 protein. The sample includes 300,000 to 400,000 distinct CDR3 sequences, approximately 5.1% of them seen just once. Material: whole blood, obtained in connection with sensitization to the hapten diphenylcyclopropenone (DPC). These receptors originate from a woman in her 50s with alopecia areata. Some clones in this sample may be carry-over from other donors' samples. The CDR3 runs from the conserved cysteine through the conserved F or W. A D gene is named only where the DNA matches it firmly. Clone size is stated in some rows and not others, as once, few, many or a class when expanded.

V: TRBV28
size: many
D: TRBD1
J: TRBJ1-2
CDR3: CASSLGPLRQGGYTF
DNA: TGTGCCAGCAGTTTAGGGCCCCTACGACAGGGGGGCTACACCTTC

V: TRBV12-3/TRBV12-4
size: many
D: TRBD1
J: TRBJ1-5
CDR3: CASILQGARNQPQHF
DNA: TGTGCCAGCATTCTACAGGGGGCGCGCAATCAGCCCCAGCATTTT

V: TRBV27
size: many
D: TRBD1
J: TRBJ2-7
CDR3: CASSLVGTVSEQYF
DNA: TGTGCCAGCAGTCTAGTTGGGACAGTCTCCGAGCAGTACTTC

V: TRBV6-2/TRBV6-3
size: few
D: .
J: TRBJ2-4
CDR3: CASSYSGAAKNIQYF
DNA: TGTGCCAGCAGTTACTCCGGGGCGGCCAAAAACATTCAGTACTTC

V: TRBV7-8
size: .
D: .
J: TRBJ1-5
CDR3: CASSLGGGAGQPQHF
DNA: TGTGCCAGCAGCTTAGGCGGAGGGGCAGGTCAGCCCCAGCATTTT

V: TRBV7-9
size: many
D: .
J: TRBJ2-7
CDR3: CASSSGSGGVRKYF
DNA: TGTGCCAGCAGCTCGGGGAGCGGAGGGGTAAGGAAGTACTTC

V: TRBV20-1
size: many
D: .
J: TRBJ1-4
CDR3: CSARDGDEKLFF
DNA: TGCAGTGCTAGAGATGGGGATGAAAAACTGTTTTTT

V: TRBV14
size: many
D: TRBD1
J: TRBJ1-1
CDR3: CASSLQDRGTEAFF
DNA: TGTGCCAGCAGCCTTCAGGACAGGGGCACTGAAGCTTTCTTT

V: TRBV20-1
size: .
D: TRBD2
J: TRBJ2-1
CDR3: CSARDSSGSWEQFF
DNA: TGCAGTGCTAGAGATTCTAGCGGGAGTTGGGAGCAGTTCTTC

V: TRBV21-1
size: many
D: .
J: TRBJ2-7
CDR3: CASRGGARYYEQYF
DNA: TGTGCCAGCAGAGGGGGGGCCAGGTACTACGAGCAGTACTTC

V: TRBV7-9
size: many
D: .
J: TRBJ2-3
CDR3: CASSLAQTGVWSTDTQYF
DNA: TGTGCCAGCAGCTTAGCCCAAACCGGGGTTTGGAGCACAGATACGCAGTATTTT

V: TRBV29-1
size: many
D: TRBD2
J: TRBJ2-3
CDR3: CSVEDPGLIMDTQYF
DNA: TGCAGCGTCGAGGATCCGGGACTAATTATGGATACGCAGTATTTT

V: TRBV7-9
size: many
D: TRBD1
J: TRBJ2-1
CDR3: CASSFEDRDHEQFF
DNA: TGTGCCAGCAGCTTTGAGGACAGGGACCATGAGCAGTTCTTC